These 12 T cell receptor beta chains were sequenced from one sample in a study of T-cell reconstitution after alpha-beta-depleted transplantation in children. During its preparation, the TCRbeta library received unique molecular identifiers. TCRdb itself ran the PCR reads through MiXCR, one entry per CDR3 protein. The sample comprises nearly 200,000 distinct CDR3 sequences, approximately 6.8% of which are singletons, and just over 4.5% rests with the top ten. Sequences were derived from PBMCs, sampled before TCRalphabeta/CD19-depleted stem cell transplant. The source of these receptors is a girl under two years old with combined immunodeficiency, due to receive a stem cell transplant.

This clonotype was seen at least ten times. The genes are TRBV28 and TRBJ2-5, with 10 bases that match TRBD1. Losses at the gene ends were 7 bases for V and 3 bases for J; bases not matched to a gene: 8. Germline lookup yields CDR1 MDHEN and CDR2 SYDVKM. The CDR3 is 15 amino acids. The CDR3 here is CASTPWTGGKETQYF. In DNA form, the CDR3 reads TGTGCCAGCACCCCCTGGACAGGGGGTAAAGAGACCCAGTACTTC.

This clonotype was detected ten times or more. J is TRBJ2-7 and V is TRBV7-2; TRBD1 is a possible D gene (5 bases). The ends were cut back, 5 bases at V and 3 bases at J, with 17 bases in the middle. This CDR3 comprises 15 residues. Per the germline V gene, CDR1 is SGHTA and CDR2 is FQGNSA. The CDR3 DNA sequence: TGTGCCAGCAGCCCGACAGCGTCCCAGAACTACGAGCAGTACTTC. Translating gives CASSPTASQNYEQYF.

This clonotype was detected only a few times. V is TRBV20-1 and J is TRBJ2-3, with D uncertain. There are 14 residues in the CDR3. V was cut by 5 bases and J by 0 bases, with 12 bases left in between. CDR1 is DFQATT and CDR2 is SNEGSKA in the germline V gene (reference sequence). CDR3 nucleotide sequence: TGCAGTGCTGCCGGGCTTCTTAGCACAGATACGCAGTATTTT. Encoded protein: CSAAGLLSTDTQYF.

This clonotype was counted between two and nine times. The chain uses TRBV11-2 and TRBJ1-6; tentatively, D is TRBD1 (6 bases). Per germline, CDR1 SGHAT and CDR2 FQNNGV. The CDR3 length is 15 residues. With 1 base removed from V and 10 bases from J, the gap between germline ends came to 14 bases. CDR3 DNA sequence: TGTGCCAGCAGCTTAGGAGGAGGGGGTAGCTCACCCCTCCACTTT. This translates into CASSLGGGGSSPLHF.

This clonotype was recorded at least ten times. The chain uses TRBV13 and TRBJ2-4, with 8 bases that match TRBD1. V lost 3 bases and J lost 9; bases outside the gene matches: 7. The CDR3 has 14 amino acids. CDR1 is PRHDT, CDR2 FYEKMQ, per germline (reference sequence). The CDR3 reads CASSFRTGHSIQYF. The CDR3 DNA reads TGTGCCAGCAGCTTCCGGACAGGGCATAGCATTCAGTACTTC. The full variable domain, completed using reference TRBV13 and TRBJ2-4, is AAGVIQSPRHLIKEKRETATLKCYPIPRHDTVYWYQQGPGQDPQFLISFYEKMQSDKGSIPDRFSAQQFSDYHSELNMSSLELGDSALYFCASSFRTGHSIQYFGAGTRLSVL.

CDR3 DNA: TGTGCCAGCAGCGGTCTGGGGGGACCAACCTACGAGCAGTACTTC. Its translation is CASSGLGGPTYEQYF. This chain joins TRBV9 and TRBJ2-7; possibly TRBD2 for D (6 bases). Trimming cost V 3 bases and J 2 bases, with 15 bases left between them. The CDR3 length is 15 residues. Germline V gene sequence: CDR1 SGDLS, CDR2 YYNGEE. Complete variable domain (other parts from reference TRBV9 and TRBJ2-7): DSGVTQTPKHLITATGQRVTLRCSPRSGDLSVYWYQQSLDQGLQFLIQYYNGEERAKGNILERFSAQQFPDLHSELNLSSLELGDSALYFCASSGLGGPTYEQYFGPGTRLTVT.

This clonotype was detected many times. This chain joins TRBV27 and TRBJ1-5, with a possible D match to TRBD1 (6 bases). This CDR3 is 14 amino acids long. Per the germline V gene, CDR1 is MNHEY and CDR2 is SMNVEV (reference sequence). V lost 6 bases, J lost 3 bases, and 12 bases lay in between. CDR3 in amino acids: CASSLGGFNQPQHF. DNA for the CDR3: TGTGCCAGCAGCCTAGGGGGGTTCAATCAGCCCCAGCATTTT.

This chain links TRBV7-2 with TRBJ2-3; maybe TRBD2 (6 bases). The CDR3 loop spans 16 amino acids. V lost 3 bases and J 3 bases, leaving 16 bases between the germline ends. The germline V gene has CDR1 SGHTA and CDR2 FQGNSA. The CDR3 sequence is CASSFYPWDFTDTQYF. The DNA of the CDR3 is TGTGCCAGCAGCTTCTACCCATGGGACTTTACAGATACGCAGTATTTT.

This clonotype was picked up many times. In nucleotides, the CDR3 is TGTGCCAGCAGTTTCCAGCGGGGGGCTTCATTGTCAGATACGCAGTATTTT. Translated: CASSFQRGASLSDTQYF. The rearrangement uses TRBV12-3 or TRBV12-4 and TRBJ2-3; TRBD2 aligns across 9 bases. Trimming at V came to 3 bases and at J to 4 bases, leaving 11 bases not matched to a gene. The CDR3 has 17 residues.

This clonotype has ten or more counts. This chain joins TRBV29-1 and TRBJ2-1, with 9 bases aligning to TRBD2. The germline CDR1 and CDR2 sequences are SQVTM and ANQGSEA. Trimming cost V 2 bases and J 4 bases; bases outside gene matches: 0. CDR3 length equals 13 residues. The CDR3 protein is CSVETSGYNEQFF. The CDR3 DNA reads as TGCAGCGTTGAAACTAGCGGGTACAATGAGCAGTTCTTC.

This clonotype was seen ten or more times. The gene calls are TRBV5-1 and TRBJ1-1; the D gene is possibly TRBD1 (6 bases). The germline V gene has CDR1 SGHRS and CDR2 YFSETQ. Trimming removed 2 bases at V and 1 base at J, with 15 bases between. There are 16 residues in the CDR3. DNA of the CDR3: TGCGCCAGCAGCTTAACTTGGGGGGCTCCGAACACTGAAGCTTTCTTT. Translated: CASSLTWGAPNTEAFF.

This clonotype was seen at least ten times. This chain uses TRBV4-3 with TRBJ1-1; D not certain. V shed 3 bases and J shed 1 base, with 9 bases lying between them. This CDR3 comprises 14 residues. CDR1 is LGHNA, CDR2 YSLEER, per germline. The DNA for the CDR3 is TGCGCCAGCAGCCACGAAGGACGGAACACTGAAGCTTTCTTT. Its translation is CASSHEGRNTEAFF.